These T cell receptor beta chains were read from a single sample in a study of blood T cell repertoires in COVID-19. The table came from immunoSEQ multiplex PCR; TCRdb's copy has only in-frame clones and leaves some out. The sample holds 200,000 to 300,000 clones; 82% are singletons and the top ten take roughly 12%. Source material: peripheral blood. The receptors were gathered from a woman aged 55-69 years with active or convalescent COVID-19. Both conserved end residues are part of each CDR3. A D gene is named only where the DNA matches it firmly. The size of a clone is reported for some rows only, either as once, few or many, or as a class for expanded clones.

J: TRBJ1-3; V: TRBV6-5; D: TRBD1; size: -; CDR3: CASKRQGVLGNTIYF; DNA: TGTGCCAGCAAGCGGCAGGGGGTTTTGGGAAACACCATATATTTT
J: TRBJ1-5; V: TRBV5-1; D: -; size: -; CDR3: CASAPDSASGQPQHF; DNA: TGCGCCAGCGCTCCGGACTCCGCGTCAGGTCAGCCCCAGCATTTT
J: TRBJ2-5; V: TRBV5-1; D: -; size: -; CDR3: CASSLGGQETQYF; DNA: TGCGCCAGCAGCTTGGGCGGCCAAGAGACCCAGTACTTC
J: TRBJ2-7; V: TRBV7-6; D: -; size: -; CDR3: CASSLGSWSEQYF; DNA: TGTGCCAGCAGCTTAGGGAGCTGGTCCGAGCAGTACTTC
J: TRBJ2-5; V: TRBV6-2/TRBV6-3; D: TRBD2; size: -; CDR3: CASSQGLAGGQETQYF; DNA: TGTGCCAGCAGCCAGGGACTAGCGGGGGGCCAAGAGACCCAGTACTTC
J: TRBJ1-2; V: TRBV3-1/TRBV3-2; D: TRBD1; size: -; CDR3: CASSRRQGEGYTF; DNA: TGTGCCAGCAGCCGCCGACAGGGGGAAGGCTACACCTTC
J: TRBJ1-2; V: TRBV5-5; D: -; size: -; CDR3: CASSLAQGSGGYTF; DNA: TGTGCCAGCAGCTTGGCGCAGGGAAGTGGCGGCTACACCTTC
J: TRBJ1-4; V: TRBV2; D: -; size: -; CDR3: CASSVLRANEKLFF; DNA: TGTGCCAGCAGTGTATTGCGGGCTAATGAAAAACTGTTTTTT
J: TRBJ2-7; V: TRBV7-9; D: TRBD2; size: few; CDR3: CASSLVTGGHSEQYF; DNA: TGTGCCAGCAGCTTAGTAACGGGGGGGCATTCTGAGCAGTACTTC
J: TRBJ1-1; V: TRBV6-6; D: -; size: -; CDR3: CASSSNIQGNTEAFF; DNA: TGTGCCAGCAGTTCCAATATCCAGGGGAACACTGAAGCTTTCTTT
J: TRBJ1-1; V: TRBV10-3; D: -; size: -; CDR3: CAIRQNTEAFF; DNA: TGTGCCATCAGACAGAACACTGAAGCTTTCTTT
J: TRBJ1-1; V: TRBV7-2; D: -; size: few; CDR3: CASSLWGPLTNTEAFF; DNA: TGTGCCAGCAGCTTATGGGGCCCCTTGACCAACACTGAAGCTTTCTTT
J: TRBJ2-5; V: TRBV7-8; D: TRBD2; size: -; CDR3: CASRIQRGGGETQYF; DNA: TGTGCCAGCAGGATACAGCGGGGGGGTGGAGAGACCCAGTACTTC
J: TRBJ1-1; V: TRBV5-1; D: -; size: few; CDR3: CASSLEGLLAASEAFF; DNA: TGCGCCAGCAGCTTGGAGGGACTCCTAGCGGCCTCTGAAGCTTTCTTT
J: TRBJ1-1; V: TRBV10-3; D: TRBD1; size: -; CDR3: CAISPGTGNTEAFF; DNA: TGTGCCATCAGTCCTGGGACAGGGAACACTGAAGCTTTCTTT
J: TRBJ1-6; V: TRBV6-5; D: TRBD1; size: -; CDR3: CASSYGQGRSPLHF; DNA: TGTGCCAGCAGTTATGGACAGGGAAGGTCACCCCTCCACTTT
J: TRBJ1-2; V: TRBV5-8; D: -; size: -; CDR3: CASSSRQITYGYTF; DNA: TGTGCCAGCAGCTCGAGACAGATCACCTATGGCTACACCTTC
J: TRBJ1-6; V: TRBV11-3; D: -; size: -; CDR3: CASSSGGYSPLHF; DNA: TGTGCCAGCTCCTCAGGCGGGTATTCACCCCTCCACTTT
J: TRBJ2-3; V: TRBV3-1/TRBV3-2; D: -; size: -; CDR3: CASSLRSRGPGDTQYF; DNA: TGTGCCAGCAGCCTGCGTTCGCGGGGGCCCGGGGATACGCAGTATTTT
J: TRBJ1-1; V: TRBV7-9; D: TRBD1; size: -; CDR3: CASSPRGQGRNTEAFF; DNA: TGTGCCAGCAGTCCGCGGGGACAGGGGAGGAACACTGAAGCTTTCTTT
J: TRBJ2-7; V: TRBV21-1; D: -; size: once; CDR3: CASSKAPESSYEQYF; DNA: TGTGCCAGCAGCAAAGCCCCGGAGAGCTCCTACGAGCAGTACTTC
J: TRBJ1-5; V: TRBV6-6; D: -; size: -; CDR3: CASSYPGEWNQPQHF; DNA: TGTGCCAGCAGTTACCCGGGGGAATGGAATCAGCCCCAGCATTTT
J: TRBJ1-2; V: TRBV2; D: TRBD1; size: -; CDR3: CASRGSPGQANYGYTF; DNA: TGTGCCAGCAGAGGGAGTCCGGGACAGGCTAACTATGGCTACACCTTC